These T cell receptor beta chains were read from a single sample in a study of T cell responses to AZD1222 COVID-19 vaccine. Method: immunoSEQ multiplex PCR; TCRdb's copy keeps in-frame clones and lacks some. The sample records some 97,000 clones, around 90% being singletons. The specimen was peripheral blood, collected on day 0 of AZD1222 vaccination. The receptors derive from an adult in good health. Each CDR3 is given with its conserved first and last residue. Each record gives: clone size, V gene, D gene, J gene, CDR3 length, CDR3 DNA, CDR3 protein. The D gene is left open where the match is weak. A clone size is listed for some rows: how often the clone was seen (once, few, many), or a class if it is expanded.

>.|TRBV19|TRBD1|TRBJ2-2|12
TGTGCCAGTACCCAGGGGGCCGGGGAGCTGTTTTTT
CASTQGAGELFF
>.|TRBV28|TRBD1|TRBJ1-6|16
TGTGCCAGCAGTTTACTACCGGGACAGGGTAATTCACCCCTCCACTTT
CASSLLPGQGNSPLHF
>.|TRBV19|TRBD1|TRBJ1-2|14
TGTGCCAGCAGGGACAGCACGCCTAACTATGGCTACACCTTC
CASRDSTPNYGYTF
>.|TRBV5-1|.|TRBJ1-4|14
TGCGCCAGCAGACCAACACCAACTAATGAAAAACTGTTTTTT
CASRPTPTNEKLFF
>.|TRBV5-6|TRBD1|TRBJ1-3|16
TGTGCCAGCAGCTTGCGTCGGGACAGCGCTCGAAACACCATATATTTT
CASSLRRDSARNTIYF
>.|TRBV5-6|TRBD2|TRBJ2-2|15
TGTGCCAGCAGCAGAAGCGGGGTGAACACCGGGGAGCTGTTTTTT
CASSRSGVNTGELFF
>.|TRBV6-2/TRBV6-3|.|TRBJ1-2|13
TGTGCCAGCAGTACCGGAGGTTTCTATGGCTACACCTTC
CASSTGGFYGYTF
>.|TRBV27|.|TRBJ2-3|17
TGTGCCAGCAGTTCCCGCCCACACAGAGTAAGCACAGATACGCAGTATTTT
CASSSRPHRVSTDTQYF
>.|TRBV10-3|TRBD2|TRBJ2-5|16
TGTGCCATCAGTGAGTCAACGCGGGAGGGCCGGGAGACCCAGTACTTC
CAISESTREGRETQYF
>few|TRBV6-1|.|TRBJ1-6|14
TGTGCCAGCAGTGAAGGGGGGGATAATTCACCCCTCCACTTT
CASSEGGDNSPLHF
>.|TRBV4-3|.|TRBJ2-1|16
TGCGCCAGCAGCCCCTCAACCTTCCCACCTTACAATGAGCAGTTCTTC
CASSPSTFPPYNEQFF
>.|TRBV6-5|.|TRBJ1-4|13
TGTGCCAGCAGTTACTCAGGACAGCGGCAACTGTTTTTT
CASSYSGQRQLFF
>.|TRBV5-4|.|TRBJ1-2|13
TGTGCCAGCAGAGAGGGGGAGAACTATGGCTACACCTTC
CASREGENYGYTF
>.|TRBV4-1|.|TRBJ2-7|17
TGCGCCAGCAGCCAAGAGGGGAGGCTAGTCGGTCCCTACGAGCAGTACTTC
CASSQEGRLVGPYEQYF
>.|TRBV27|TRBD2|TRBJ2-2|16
TGTGCCAGCAGGCCCCGACCGGGACTAGCGCCCGGGGAGCTGTTTTTT
CASRPRPGLAPGELFF
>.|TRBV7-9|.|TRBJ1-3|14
TGTGCCAGCAGCTTAGGAGGTTTTGGAAACACCATATATTTT
CASSLGGFGNTIYF
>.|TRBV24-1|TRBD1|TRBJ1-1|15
TGTGCCACCAGGATCGGACAGGGTTCGAACACTGAAGCTTTCTTT
CATRIGQGSNTEAFF
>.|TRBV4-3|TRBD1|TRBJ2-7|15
TGCGCCAGCAGCCAACTTACAGGGGATATGTACGAGCAGTACTTC
CASSQLTGDMYEQYF
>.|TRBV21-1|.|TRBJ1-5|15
TGTGCCAGCAGCAAGATGCAGGTGTGCAATCAGCCCCAGCATTTT
CASSKMQVCNQPQHF
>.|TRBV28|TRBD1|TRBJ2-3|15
TGTGCCAGCAGTTCACAGGGGGCTCCCACAGATACGCAGTATTTT
CASSSQGAPTDTQYF
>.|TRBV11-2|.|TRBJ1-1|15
TGTGCCAGCAGCTTAGTATCCCGTTTGAACACTGAAGCTTTCTTT
CASSLVSRLNTEAFF
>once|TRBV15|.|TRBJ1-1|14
TGTGCCACCAGCATGGCCTGGGCCGGCACTGAAGCTTTCTTT
CATSMAWAGTEAFF
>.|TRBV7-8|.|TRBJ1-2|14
TGTGCCAGCAGCTTATCGGGGAACTCCGATGGCTACACCTTC
CASSLSGNSDGYTF
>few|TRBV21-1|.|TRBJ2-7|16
TGTGCCAGCAGCAAACCCCCGGGACTAGCGGTCTACGAGCAGTACTTC
CASSKPPGLAVYEQYF
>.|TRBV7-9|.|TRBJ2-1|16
TGTGCCAGCAGCTCCGACCGGGCAGGGGCCTACAATGAGCAGTTCTTC
CASSSDRAGAYNEQFF
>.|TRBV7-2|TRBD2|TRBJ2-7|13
TGTGCCAGCAGCTTGCCGGGACTACGCGAGCAGTACTTC
CASSLPGLREQYF
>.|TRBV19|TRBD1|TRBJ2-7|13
TGTGCCAGTAGTCCGGGACAGGCCGACGAGCAGTACTTC
CASSPGQADEQYF
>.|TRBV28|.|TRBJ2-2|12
TGTGCCAGCAGTTTATACACCGGGGAGCTGTTTTTT
CASSLYTGELFF
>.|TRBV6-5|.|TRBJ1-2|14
TGTGCCAGCAGTCCAACGACAGGAAACTATGGCTACACCTTC
CASSPTTGNYGYTF
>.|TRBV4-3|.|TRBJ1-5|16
TGCGCCAGCAGCCCCAGGAAAGGCTTAGGCAATCAGCCCCAGCATTTT
CASSPRKGLGNQPQHF
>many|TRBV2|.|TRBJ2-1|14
TGTGCCAGCAGTCCGCGTGCGGGGTACAATGAGCAGTTCTTC
CASSPRAGYNEQFF
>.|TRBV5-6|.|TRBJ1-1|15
TGTGCCAGCAGCTTGAGTGGCCTAATTGGCACTGAAGCTTTCTTT
CASSLSGLIGTEAFF
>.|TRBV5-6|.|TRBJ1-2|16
TGTGCCAGCAGCTTGGTGACTTTTTTTTCTAACTATGGCTACACCTTC
CASSLVTFFSNYGYTF
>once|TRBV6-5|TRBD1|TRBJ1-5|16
TGTGCCAGCAGTTCCCGCATTGGGACAGGGAATCAGCCCCAGCATTTT
CASSSRIGTGNQPQHF
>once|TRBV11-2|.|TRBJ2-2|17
TGTGCCAGCAGCTTAGATCACGGGCGGGGGAACACCGGGGAGCTGTTTTTT
CASSLDHGRGNTGELFF
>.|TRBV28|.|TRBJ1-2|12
TGTGCCAGCAGCCTATCTGGGGATGGCTACACCTTC
CASSLSGDGYTF
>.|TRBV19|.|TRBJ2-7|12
TGTGCCAGCGGACCCGGTACCTACGAGCAGTACTTC
CASGPGTYEQYF
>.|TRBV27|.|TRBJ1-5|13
TGTGCCAGCAGGGGGGGACAAATGGGGCCCCAGCATTTT
CASRGGQMGPQHF
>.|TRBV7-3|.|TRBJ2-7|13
TGTGCCAGCAGCTTCGGACAGACAGGCGAGCAGTACTTC
CASSFGQTGEQYF
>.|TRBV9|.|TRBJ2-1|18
TGTGCCAGCAGCGTAGTTTCGGGATACGGTAGCCCCTACAATGAGCAGTTCTTC
CASSVVSGYGSPYNEQFF
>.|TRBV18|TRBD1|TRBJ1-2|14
TGTGCCAGCTCCGAGGGACAGCAGGATTATGGCTACACCTTC
CASSEGQQDYGYTF